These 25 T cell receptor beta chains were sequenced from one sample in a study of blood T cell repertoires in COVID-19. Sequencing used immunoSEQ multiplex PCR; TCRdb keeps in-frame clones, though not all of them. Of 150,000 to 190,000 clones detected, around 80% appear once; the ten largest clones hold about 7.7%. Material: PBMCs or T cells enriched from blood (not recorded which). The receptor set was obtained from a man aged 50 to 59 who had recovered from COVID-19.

The CDR3 is CASSFGQLDTYEQYF. The CDR3 DNA is TGTGCCAGCAGCTTTGGACAGTTAGATACCTACGAGCAGTACTTC. This chain links TRBV13 with TRBJ2-7; D is perhaps TRBD1 (6 bases). The V end was cut by 3 bases, the J end by 2 bases, with 14 bases between. Germline-derived CDR1 and CDR2 are PRHDT and FYEKMQ (reference sequence). The CDR3 sequence is 15 residues long.

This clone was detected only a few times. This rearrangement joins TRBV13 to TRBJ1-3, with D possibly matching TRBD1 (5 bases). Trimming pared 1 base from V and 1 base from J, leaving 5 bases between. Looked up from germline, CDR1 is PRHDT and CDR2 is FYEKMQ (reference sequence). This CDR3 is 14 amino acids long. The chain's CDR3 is CASSLEGSGNTIYF. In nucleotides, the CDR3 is TGTGCCAGCAGCTTAGAGGGGTCTGGAAACACCATATATTTT.

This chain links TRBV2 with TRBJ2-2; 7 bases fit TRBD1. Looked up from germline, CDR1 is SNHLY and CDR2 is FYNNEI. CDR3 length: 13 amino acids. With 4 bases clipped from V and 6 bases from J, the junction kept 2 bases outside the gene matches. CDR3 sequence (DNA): TGTGCCAGCAGTGGGACAGGCCCCGGGGAGCTGTTTTTT. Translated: CASSGTGPGELFF.

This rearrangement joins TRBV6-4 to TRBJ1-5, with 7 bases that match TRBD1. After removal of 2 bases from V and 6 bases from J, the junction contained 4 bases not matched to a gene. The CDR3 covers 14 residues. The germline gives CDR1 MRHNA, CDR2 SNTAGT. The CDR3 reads CASSDPQGTQPQHF. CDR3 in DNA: TGTGCCAGCAGTGACCCACAGGGGACTCAGCCCCAGCATTTT.

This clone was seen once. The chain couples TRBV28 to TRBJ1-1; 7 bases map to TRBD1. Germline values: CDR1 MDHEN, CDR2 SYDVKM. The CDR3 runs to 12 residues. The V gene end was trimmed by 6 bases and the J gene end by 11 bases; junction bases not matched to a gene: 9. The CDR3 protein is CASRATGTVAFF. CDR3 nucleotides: TGTGCCAGCAGGGCGACAGGGACTGTGGCTTTCTTT.

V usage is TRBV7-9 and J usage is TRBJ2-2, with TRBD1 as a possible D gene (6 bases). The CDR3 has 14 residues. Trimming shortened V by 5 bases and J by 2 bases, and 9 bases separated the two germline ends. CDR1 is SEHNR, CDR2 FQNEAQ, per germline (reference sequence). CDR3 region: CASSRDINTGELFF. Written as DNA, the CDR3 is TGTGCCAGCAGCCGGGACATAAACACCGGGGAGCTGTTTTTT.

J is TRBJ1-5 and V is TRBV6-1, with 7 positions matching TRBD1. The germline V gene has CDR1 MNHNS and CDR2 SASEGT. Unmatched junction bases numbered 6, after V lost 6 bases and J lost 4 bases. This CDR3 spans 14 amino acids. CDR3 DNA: TGTGCCAGCAGACCCAGACAGGGAAATCAGCCCCAGCATTTT. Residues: CASRPRQGNQPQHF.

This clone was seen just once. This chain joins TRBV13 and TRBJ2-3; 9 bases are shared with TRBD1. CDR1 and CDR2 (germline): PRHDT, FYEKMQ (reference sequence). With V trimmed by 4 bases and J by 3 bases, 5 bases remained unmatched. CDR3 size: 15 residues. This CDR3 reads CASSSSGTGTDTQYF. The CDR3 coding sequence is TGTGCCAGCAGCTCGTCCGGGACAGGGACAGATACGCAGTATTTT.

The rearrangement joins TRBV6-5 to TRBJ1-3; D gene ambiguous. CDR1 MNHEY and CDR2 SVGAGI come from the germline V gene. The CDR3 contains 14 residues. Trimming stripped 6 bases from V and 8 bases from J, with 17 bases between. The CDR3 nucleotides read TGTGCCAGCAGACCGAAAGGGAGGATAGACACCATATATTTT. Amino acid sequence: CASRPKGRIDTIYF.

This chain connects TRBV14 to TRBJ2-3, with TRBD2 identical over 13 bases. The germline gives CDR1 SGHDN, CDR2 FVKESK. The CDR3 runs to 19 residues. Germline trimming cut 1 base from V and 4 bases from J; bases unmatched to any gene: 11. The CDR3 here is CASSQGSPTSGGAPDTQYF. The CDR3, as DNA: TGTGCCAGCAGCCAAGGTTCTCCTACTAGCGGGGGGGCCCCAGATACGCAGTATTTT.

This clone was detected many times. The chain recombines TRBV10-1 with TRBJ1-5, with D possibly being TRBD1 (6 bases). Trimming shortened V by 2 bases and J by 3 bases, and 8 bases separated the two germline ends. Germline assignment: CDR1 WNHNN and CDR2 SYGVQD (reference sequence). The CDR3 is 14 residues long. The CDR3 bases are TGCGCCAGCAGTGAGCCGGGACACAATCAGCCCCAGCATTTT. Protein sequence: CASSEPGHNQPQHF.

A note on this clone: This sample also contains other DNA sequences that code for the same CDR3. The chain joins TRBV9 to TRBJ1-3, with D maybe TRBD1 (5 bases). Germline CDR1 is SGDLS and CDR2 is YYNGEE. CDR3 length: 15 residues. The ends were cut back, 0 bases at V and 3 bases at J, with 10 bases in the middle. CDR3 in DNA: TGTGCCAGCAGCGTAGGGGGGGTGAGTGGAAACACCATATATTTT. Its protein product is CASSVGGVSGNTIYF.

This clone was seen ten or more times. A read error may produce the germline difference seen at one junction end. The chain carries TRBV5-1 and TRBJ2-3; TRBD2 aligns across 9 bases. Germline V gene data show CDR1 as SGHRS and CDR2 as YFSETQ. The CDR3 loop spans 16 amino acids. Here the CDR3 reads CARSGGGGGAPDTQYF. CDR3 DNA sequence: TGCGCCCGCAGCGGCGGGGGCGGGGGGGCTCCAGATACGCAGTATTTT. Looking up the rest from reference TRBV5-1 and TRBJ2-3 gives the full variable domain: KAGVTQTPRYLIKTRGQQVTLSCSPISGHRSVSWYQQTPGQGLQFLFEYFSETQRNKGNFPGRFSGRQFSNSRSEMNVSTLELGDSALYLCARSGGGGGAPDTQYFGPGTRLTVL.

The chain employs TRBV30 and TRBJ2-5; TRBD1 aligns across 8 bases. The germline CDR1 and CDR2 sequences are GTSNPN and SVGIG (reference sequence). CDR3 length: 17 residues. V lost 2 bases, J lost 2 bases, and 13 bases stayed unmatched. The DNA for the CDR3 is TGTGCCTGGAGTAGAGGTACAGGGGGTAGGATGCAAGAGACCCAGTACTTC. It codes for CAWSRGTGGRMQETQYF.

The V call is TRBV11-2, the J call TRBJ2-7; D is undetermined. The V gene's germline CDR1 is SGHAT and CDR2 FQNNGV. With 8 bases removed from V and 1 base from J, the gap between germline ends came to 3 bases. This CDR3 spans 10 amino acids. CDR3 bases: TGTGCCAGCTCATCCTACGAGCAGTACTTC. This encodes CASSSYEQYF.

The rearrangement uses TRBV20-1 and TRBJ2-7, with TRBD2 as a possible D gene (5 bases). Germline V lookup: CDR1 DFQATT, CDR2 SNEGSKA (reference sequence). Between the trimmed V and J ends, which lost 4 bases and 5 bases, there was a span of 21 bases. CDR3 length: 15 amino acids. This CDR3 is CSATDAVTPGDEQYF. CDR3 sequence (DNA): TGCAGTGCTACTGACGCTGTGACCCCCGGGGACGAGCAGTACTTC.

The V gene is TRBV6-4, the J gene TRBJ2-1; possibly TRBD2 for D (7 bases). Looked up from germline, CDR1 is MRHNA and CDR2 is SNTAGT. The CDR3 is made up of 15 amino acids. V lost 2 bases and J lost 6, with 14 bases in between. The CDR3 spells CASSDGGGSSNEQFF. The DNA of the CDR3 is TGTGCCAGCAGTGACGGCGGGGGCTCAAGCAATGAGCAGTTCTTC.

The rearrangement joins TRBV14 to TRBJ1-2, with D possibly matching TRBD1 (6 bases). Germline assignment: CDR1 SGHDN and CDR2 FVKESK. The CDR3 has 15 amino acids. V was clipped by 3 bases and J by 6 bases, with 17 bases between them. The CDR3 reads CASSHYRTGGNGYTF. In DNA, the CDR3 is TGTGCCAGCAGCCATTATCGAACGGGGGGCAATGGCTACACCTTC.

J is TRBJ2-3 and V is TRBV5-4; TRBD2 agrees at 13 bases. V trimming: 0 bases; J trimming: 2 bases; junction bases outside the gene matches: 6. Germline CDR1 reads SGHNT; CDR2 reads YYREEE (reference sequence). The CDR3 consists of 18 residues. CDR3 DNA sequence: TGTGCCAGCAGCTTGGGGCGCGGACTAGCGGGGGTCACAGATACGCAGTATTTT. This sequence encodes CASSLGRGLAGVTDTQYF.

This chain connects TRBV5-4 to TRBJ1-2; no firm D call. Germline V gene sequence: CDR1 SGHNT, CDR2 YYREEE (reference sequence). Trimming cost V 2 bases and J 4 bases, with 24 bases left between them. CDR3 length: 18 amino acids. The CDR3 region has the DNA TGTGCCAGCAGCTTAGATCCCTTGGGCGGGAAGGTCGGCTATGGCTACACCTTC. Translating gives CASSLDPLGGKVGYGYTF.

The CDR3, as DNA: TGTGCCAGCAGTAAGACTAGCGGGGGGGCCAATGAGCAGTTCTTC. Protein: CASSKTSGGANEQFF. V and J are TRBV6-4 and TRBJ2-1, with 14 bases fitting TRBD2. The V segment lost 5 bases and the J segment 6 bases; nucleotides outside the gene matches: 3. Germline V gene sequence: CDR1 MRHNA, CDR2 SNTAGT. This CDR3 region has 15 residues.

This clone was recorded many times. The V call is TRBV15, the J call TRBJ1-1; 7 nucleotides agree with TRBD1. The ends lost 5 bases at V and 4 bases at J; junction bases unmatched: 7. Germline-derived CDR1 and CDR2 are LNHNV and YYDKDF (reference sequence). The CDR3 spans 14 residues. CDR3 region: CATSAGQEPTEAFF. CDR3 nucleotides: TGTGCCACCAGCGCCGGACAGGAGCCCACTGAAGCTTTCTTT.

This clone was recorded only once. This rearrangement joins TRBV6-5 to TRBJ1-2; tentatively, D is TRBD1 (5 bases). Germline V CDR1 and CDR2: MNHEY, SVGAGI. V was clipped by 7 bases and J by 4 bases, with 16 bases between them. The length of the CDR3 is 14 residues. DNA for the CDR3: TGTGCCAGCACCCCGACAGCGGGGATCTATGGCTACACCTTC. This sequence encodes CASTPTAGIYGYTF.

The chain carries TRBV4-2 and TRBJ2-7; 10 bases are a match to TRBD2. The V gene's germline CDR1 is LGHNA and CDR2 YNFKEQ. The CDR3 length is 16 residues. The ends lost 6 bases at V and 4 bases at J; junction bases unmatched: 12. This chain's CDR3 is CASRPTLAGETYEQYF. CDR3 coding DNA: TGTGCCAGCAGACCGACCCTAGCGGGGGAAACGTACGAGCAGTACTTC.

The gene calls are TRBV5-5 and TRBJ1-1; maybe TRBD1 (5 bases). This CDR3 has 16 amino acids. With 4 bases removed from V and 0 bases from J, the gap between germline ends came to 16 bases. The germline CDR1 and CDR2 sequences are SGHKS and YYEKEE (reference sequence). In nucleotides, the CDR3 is TGTGCCAGCAGCCCGATCGGGGGGTTCATGAACACTGAAGCTTTCTTT. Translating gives CASSPIGGFMNTEAFF.